The rows below give T cell receptor beta chains drawn from one sample of a study of T cell repertoires in cytomegalovirus infection. Via MiXCR, TCRdb re-called the reads, giving one row per CDR3 protein. The data hold about 600,000 distinct CDR3 sequences, with 20% to 25% observed a single time. The specimen sequenced was CD8+ T cells from PBMCs. The source is a human donor in good health (CMV status not recorded). Some clones in this sample may be carry-over from other donors' samples. Both conserved end residues are part of each CDR3. The D gene is left open where the match is weak. Clone size is shown for a subset of rows, as once, few, many or a class of expanded clone.

size,D,V,J,DNA,CDR3
.,.,TRBV20-1,TRBJ1-5,TGCAGTGCTAGAGATCCTTACTGGCCAGTGGATAGCAATCAGCCCCAGCATTTT,CSARDPYWPVDSNQPQHF
few,.,TRBV6-6,TRBJ1-4,TGTGCCAGCAGTTATTTGGGGGCGCGGGAAAAACTGTTTTTT,CASSYLGAREKLFF
.,TRBD1,TRBV25-1,TRBJ1-1,TGTGCCACCCAGACAGGGCTGAAGGCTGAAGCTTTCTTT,CATQTGLKAEAFF
.,TRBD1,TRBV6-6,TRBJ2-5,TGTGCCAGCACAGGGGGCGCGTTTGAAGAGACCCAGTACTTC,CASTGGAFEETQYF
.,.,TRBV10-3,TRBJ1-1,TGTGCCATCAGCTTCGAGGGAACTGAAGCTTTCTTT,CAISFEGTEAFF
.,.,TRBV5-1,TRBJ2-3,TGCGCCAGCAGGAAAACAGATACGCAGTATTTT,CASRKTDTQYF
.,TRBD2,TRBV6-1,TRBJ2-4,TGTGCCAGCAGTGATCCAGCGGGGGGGCCAAACATTCAGTACTTC,CASSDPAGGPNIQYF
many,.,TRBV7-3,TRBJ2-3,TGTGCCAGCAGCCCCGCGACAGGCAGCACAGATACGCAGTATTTT,CASSPATGSTDTQYF
many,.,TRBV12-5,TRBJ2-7,TGTGCTAGTGGTTTCACCGGCGAGCAGTACTTC,CASGFTGEQYF
.,.,TRBV20-1,TRBJ1-6,TGCAGTGCTAGAGATAGGGGGTTCGGTTCACCCCTCCACTTT,CSARDRGFGSPLHF
.,TRBD1,TRBV7-4,TRBJ2-1,TGTGCCAGCAGCGTGCCGGGACAGGACAATGAGCAGTTCTTC,CASSVPGQDNEQFF
.,.,TRBV7-9,TRBJ2-7,TGTGCCAGCAGTCCCCAGCAGCTATACCCCTACGAGCAGTACTTC,CASSPQQLYPYEQYF
.,.,TRBV29-1,TRBJ2-1,TGCAGCGTTCTTGGGGGCAATGAGCAGTTCTTC,CSVLGGNEQFF
few,.,TRBV29-1,TRBJ2-1,TGCAGCGTTCATCTTTGGAATGAGCAGTTCTTC,CSVHLWNEQFF
once,TRBD2,TRBV18,TRBJ2-3,TGTGCCAGCTCACCACCGGGACTAGCTCCAGATACGCAGTATTTT,CASSPPGLAPDTQYF
many,TRBD1,TRBV7-3,TRBJ2-1,TGTGCCAGCAGCTTGATAGGGACAGGGCCTAATGAGCAGTTCTTC,CASSLIGTGPNEQFF
many,.,TRBV28,TRBJ1-6,TGTGCCAGCAGTTTCAGGCCGATGGGTTCACCCCTCCACTTT,CASSFRPMGSPLHF
.,.,TRBV7-9,TRBJ1-1,TGTGCCAGCGGTTCGGGGAACACTGAAGCTTTCTTT,CASGSGNTEAFF
.,TRBD2,TRBV20-1,TRBJ2-5,TGCAGTGCGGGGGGACTAGCGGGGGAACGCGCAGAGACCCAGTACTTC,CSAGGLAGERAETQYF
.,.,TRBV27,TRBJ2-1,TGTGCCAGCAGTACCACAGAGGGGAATGAGCAGTTCTTC,CASSTTEGNEQFF
many,TRBD2,TRBV4-1,TRBJ2-1,TGCGCCAGCAGCCCCTTCGGGGAGGGCAATGAGCAGTTCTTC,CASSPFGEGNEQFF
many,TRBD1,TRBV7-8,TRBJ1-1,TGTGCCAGCAGCTCACCTCATACAGGGGGCGGAAGGTCTAACACTGAAGCTTTCTTT,CASSSPHTGGGRSNTEAFF
many,.,TRBV29-1,TRBJ2-6,TGCAGCGTTGGGGACTCCTCTGGGGCCAACGTCCTGACTTTC,CSVGDSSGANVLTF
.,.,TRBV29-1,TRBJ2-3,TGCAGCGTTGACGGGTATGCAGGGGTCCCGGAGACGCAGTATTTT,CSVDGYAGVPETQYF
.,.,TRBV4-1,TRBJ2-5,TGCGCCAGCAGCCCAAAGGGATCAGGGGACCAAGAGACCCAGTACTTC,CASSPKGSGDQETQYF
many,.,TRBV7-2,TRBJ2-1,TGTGCCAGCAGCTTCCCCGTACAGGTCCCTGACTGGGATGAGCAGTTCTTC,CASSFPVQVPDWDEQFF
.,.,TRBV19,TRBJ2-1,TGTGCCAGTAGTATGAGGGCCCCGCATGAGCAGTTCTTC,CASSMRAPHEQFF
.,TRBD1,TRBV5-6,TRBJ2-1,TGTGCCAGCAGCCTATCGGGACAGGGTCCCTACAATGAGCAGTTCTTC,CASSLSGQGPYNEQFF
.,.,TRBV29-1,TRBJ1-6,TGCAGCGCGGGGTCAGGGTATAATTCACCCCTCCACTTT,CSAGSGYNSPLHF
few,TRBD1,TRBV14,TRBJ1-1,TGTGCCAGCAGGCTGACAGGGAGGACTGAAGCTTTCTTT,CASRLTGRTEAFF
.,.,TRBV4-1,TRBJ1-2,TGCGCCAGCAGCCAAGACGGTGCAAGCGCCTATGGCTACACCTTC,CASSQDGASAYGYTF
.,.,TRBV4-3,TRBJ2-3,TGCACCAGCAGCCAAGAAGGCAGGGAGAACTCCCTCGCAGATACGCAGTATTTT,CTSSQEGRENSLADTQYF
many,TRBD1,TRBV7-3,TRBJ2-6,TGTGCCAGCAGCCCGGGACAGGGGGCAGGTGGGGCCAACGTCCTGACTTTC,CASSPGQGAGGANVLTF
.,.,TRBV12-3/TRBV12-4,TRBJ2-1,TGTGCCACCACCGGGGGGCACAATGAGCAGTTCTTC,CATTGGHNEQFF
.,.,TRBV6-2/TRBV6-3,TRBJ1-1,TGTGCCAGCAGTTGGACTTTAGCGAACACTGAAGCTTTCTTT,CASSWTLANTEAFF
many,.,TRBV7-6,TRBJ1-2,TGTGCCAGCAGCGCACGCCTTGGAGGTGATGGCTACACCTTC,CASSARLGGDGYTF
many,.,TRBV12-3/TRBV12-4,TRBJ2-5,TGTGCCAGCAGCCCCAGGGGTCAAGAGACCCAGTACTTC,CASSPRGQETQYF
few,.,TRBV12-3/TRBV12-4,TRBJ2-2,TGTGCCAGCAGTACTACTGAGGGCACCGGGGAGCTGTTTTTT,CASSTTEGTGELFF
.,TRBD2,TRBV7-3,TRBJ2-4,TGTGCCAGCAGCCCTTCTCTGAGCGGGGACATTCAGTACTTC,CASSPSLSGDIQYF
.,.,TRBV11-3,TRBJ2-5,TGTGCCAGCAGCTTAGAAAACAGCCAAGAGACCCAGTACTTC,CASSLENSQETQYF
many,TRBD2,TRBV7-9,TRBJ2-3,TGTGCCAGTCAGCGGGGGCTCTCAGATACGCAGTATTTT,CASQRGLSDTQYF
.,.,TRBV20-1,TRBJ2-7,TGCAGTGCTAACGATAAGGGGGGGACCTCCTACGAGCAGTACTTC,CSANDKGGTSYEQYF
many,TRBD2,TRBV7-6,TRBJ2-1,TGTGCCAGCAGCCTCTTGCCTAGCGGGGAGGGGAATGAGCAGTTCTTC,CASSLLPSGEGNEQFF
few,TRBD1,TRBV4-3,TRBJ1-1,TGCGCCAGCAGCCCGACAGGGGGACCTACTGAAGCTTTCTTT,CASSPTGGPTEAFF
.,.,TRBV20-1,TRBJ1-5,TGCAGTGCTAGGGGAGGGGTCAATCAGCCCCAGCATTTT,CSARGGVNQPQHF
many,.,TRBV6-1,TRBJ2-1,TGTGCCAGCACTGACAGCTACAATGAGCAGTTCTTC,CASTDSYNEQFF
.,TRBD1,TRBV4-1,TRBJ2-1,TGCGCCAGCAGCCAACTCTCCACGACAGGGGGTCCTTACATTGAGCAGTTCTTC,CASSQLSTTGGPYIEQFF
.,TRBD2,TRBV29-1,TRBJ2-2,TGCAGCGTCGAACTACGGGGGGGGCAGAACACCGGGGAGCTGTTTTTT,CSVELRGGQNTGELFF
.,.,TRBV7-9,TRBJ1-1,TGTGCCACCAAAAAAGGGACTGAAGCTTTCTTT,CATKKGTEAFF
few,TRBD1,TRBV6-4,TRBJ1-1,TGTGCCAGCAGTGATTCGGGACAGGGGTTGACTGAAGCTTTCTTT,CASSDSGQGLTEAFF
many,TRBD1,TRBV7-6,TRBJ2-5,TGTGCCAGCAGCTCAACAGGGGGCCAAGAGACCCAGTACTTC,CASSSTGGQETQYF
.,.,TRBV7-8,TRBJ2-3,TGTGCCAGCAGCTTTCGTGGCGGGTACCTCACAGATACGCAGTATTTT,CASSFRGGYLTDTQYF
many,.,TRBV7-2,TRBJ1-1,TGTGCCAGCAGCCCAGGGAGTACTGAAGCTTTCTTT,CASSPGSTEAFF
many,TRBD2,TRBV20-1,TRBJ2-1,TGCAGCGCCAGGACTAGCGGGGGTTACAATGAGCAGTTCTTC,CSARTSGGYNEQFF
.,.,TRBV10-3,TRBJ2-1,TGTGCCATCAGTCAGGAGCTGGAGCAGTTCTTC,CAISQELEQFF
many,.,TRBV6-1,TRBJ2-3,TGTGCCAGCAGTTCATTGCGGGTGGCAGATACGCAGTATTTT,CASSSLRVADTQYF
.,.,TRBV6-2/TRBV6-3,TRBJ2-1,TGTGCCAGCTCTTTACAAGAGTACAATGAGCAGTTCTTC,CASSLQEYNEQFF
few,TRBD1,TRBV29-1,TRBJ1-1,TGCAGCGCCACGGACAGGGGTGGGAACACTGAAGCTTTCTTT,CSATDRGGNTEAFF
.,.,TRBV4-1,TRBJ1-2,TGCGCCAGCAGCCTATATACAGTGGACTATGGCTACACCTTC,CASSLYTVDYGYTF